This T cell receptor beta chain appears in the sequencing data of a study of a mutant IDH1 vaccine in newly diagnosed glioma. The wider study: Among treated patients, about 60% were male and approximately 40% female, and mean age was approximately 43 years. Study-level results: Pseudoprogression seemed unrelated to changes in top peripheral T cell clonotypes. Of all patients, approximately 93% showed vaccine-induced immune responses.

Specified time point: week 23, last vaccination. The vaccine gave 300 ug of a 20-mer mutant IDH1 peptide subcutaneously per dose. The donors had new WHO grade 3 or 4 astrocytomas; these were IDH1-mutant and ATRX-lost. The assay was immunoSEQ multiplex PCR, and TCRdb's table has in-frame clones only and misses some. The top ten hold 1.3% to 1.5% of the sample, which has about 56,000 clones, around 87% seen once. On this clone itself: Its specificity is not known.

Between the trimmed V and J ends, which lost 2 bases and 3 bases, there was a span of 13 bases. Germline V lookup: CDR1 SGHVS, CDR2 FNYEAQ. This CDR3 has 15 residues. This clonotype was sampled from a man aged 35-49 years with glioma. The V gene is TRBV7-6, the J gene TRBJ1-1; no clear D gene. Sequenced material: PBMCs, taken from a glioma patient whose treatment included an IDH1 peptide vaccine. CDR3 bases: TGTGCCAGCAGCTTACTCCTTCGTAAGGACACTGAAGCTTTCTTT. Translated: CASSLLLRKDTEAFF.